The source of this T cell receptor (beta chain) is a study of memory CD4+ T cells and cytomegalovirus serostatus. General study points: CMV serostatus prediction reached median AUC roughly 0.95, or 0.91 with US-trained model. Of around 160 reported CMV TCRbeta sequences, about 67 were found in memory CD4+ repertoires.

The sort gate was single viable CD3+CD4+CD8-CD45RO+ cells for memory CD4+ T cells. The V gene lost 3 bases and the J gene lost 4 bases, with 7 bases spanning the gap. Germline CDR1 reads KGHSH; CDR2 reads LQKENI. CDR3 length equals 13 residues. In regard to this clone: Its antigen is not identified.

Methods used by the authors: After removing out-of-frame reads, 2,204,828 distinct TCRbeta sequences remained. Data came from immunoSEQ multiplex PCR; TCRdb stores just in-frame clones and leaves some out. For V, J and clone size, that table is used; D and trimming come from the DNA. The table shows 55,000 to 60,000 clones, with roughly three quarters occurring only once. This rearrangement joins TRBV18 to TRBJ1-5, with a tentative D call TRBD1 (5 bases). Input material: memory CD4+ T cells from blood. This sequence was found in an adult in good health and CMV-seronegative. The DNA for the CDR3 is TGTGCCAGCTCACCGGACAAGAATCAGCCCCAGCATTTT. Protein: CASSPDKNQPQHF.